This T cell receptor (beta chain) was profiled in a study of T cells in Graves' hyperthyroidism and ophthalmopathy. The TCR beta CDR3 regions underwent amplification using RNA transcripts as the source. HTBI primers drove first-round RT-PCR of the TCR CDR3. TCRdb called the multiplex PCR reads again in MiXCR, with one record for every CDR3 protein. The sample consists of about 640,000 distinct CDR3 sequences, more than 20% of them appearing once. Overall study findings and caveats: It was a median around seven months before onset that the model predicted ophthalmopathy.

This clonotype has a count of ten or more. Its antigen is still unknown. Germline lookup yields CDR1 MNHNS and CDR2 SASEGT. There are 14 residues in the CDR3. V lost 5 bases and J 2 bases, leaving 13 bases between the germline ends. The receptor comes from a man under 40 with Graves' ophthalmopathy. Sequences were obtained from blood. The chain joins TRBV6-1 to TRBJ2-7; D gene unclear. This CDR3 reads CASSKRAPAYEQYF. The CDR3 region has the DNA TGTGCCAGCAGTAAACGGGCCCCCGCCTACGAGCAGTACTTC.